The source of this T cell receptor beta chain is a study of blood T cell repertoires in COVID-19. Whole-study context: Acute and convalescent COVID-19 specimens originated in the United States, Italy and Spain. PBMCs, B-cell-depleted T cells, or T cells were the source of the cDNA or gDNA that made up the material.

As originally analysed: Estimation of nucleated cell counts relied on the amplification of reference gene primers. Here immunoSEQ multiplex PCR was the method, and the copy in TCRdb shows in-frame clones only, minus some. The V and J calls and clone size come from that table; D and trimming were worked out from the DNA. This table holds about 76,000 clones, roughly 87% found once. Per the germline V gene, CDR1 is KGHDR and CDR2 is SFDVKD. This CDR3 is built from 17 residues. Trimming took 2 bases from V and 2 from J, leaving 15 bases between them. This clonotype was sampled from a woman aged 45-60 years in a cohort sampled during active COVID-19. The chain carries TRBV24-1 and TRBJ2-1, with TRBD1 as a possible D gene (6 bases). Sequenced sample: peripheral blood. The DNA of the CDR3 is TGTGCCACCAGTGATTCCGGTAGGGGGACAACCTACAATGAGCAGTTCTTC. It is translated as CATSDSGRGTTYNEQFF.